Here is one T cell receptor beta chain with its context. This entry comes from a study of blood T cell repertoires in COVID-19. Study in general: The analysed material was cDNA or gDNA that came from T cells, B-cell-depleted T cells, or PBMCs.

Original handling: Amplification with reference gene primers provided the estimates of nucleated cell counts. Repertoires were generated with immunoSEQ multiplex PCR, while TCRdb's copy carries only in-frame clones and drops some. The DNA was the basis for D and trimming; V, J and clone size are from that table. The sample has about 220,000 clones; approximately 86% are singletons. V dropped 5 bases and J dropped 5 bases, with 15 bases sitting between them. The germline V gene encodes CDR1 SGHAT and CDR2 FQNNGV. This CDR3 has 14 amino acids. Participants' own reports of clinical history determined their cohort assignment.

The sample was PBMCs or T cells enriched from blood (not recorded which). This receptor was identified in a woman between 50 and 59 years old with acute COVID-19. The chain couples TRBV11-2 to TRBJ2-5; D possibly corresponds to TRBD1 (5 bases). The CDR3 region is CASSPRIAGETQYF. The CDR3 nucleotides read TGTGCCAGCAGCCCACGGATAGCAGGGGAGACCCAGTACTTC.